This is a list of T cell receptor beta chains from one sample in a study of T-cell memory formation after mild COVID-19. One entry per CDR3 protein, called by TCRdb with MiXCR from the 5' RACE reads. The sample lists roughly 510,000 distinct CDR3 sequences, around a sixth occurring once. Input material: PBMCs or a T cell subset sorted from them (not recorded which). The source is an adult woman who had mild COVID-19 (a few samples of this study predate the infection). Cell type and time point are not known. Each CDR3 is given with its conserved first and last residue.

j_call v_call cdr3_aa
TRBJ1-3 TRBV3-1 CASSHSGQGRNTIYF
TRBJ2-1 TRBV20-1 CSARVRGGGAYNEQFF
TRBJ2-7 TRBV20-1 CSATMPGLETEQYF
TRBJ2-3 TRBV7-9 CASSRDGSGTADTQYF
TRBJ1-6 TRBV6-1 CASSEVSSYNSPLHF
TRBJ2-1 TRBV15 CATSRTSGKLIDEQFF
TRBJ1-5 TRBV20-1 CSARRQGFNQPQHF
TRBJ2-7 TRBV18 CASSGTSGDGEQYF
TRBJ2-3 TRBV2 CASSRDILDRTDTQYF
TRBJ2-3 TRBV18 CASSPPKGARTDTQYF
TRBJ1-2 TRBV27 CASSSFLAGGRGYGYTF
TRBJ2-1 TRBV18 CASSPRGQGSNEQFF
TRBJ2-3 TRBV6-5 CASSDTGASSTDTQYF
TRBJ2-1 TRBV5-1 CASSLVKIGQGQDEQFF
TRBJ1-1 TRBV27 CASRPLARGGDTEAFF
TRBJ1-2 TRBV19 CASKPTGTNYGYTF
TRBJ1-1 TRBV5-1 CASSPSVSNPGRDTEAFF
TRBJ2-7 TRBV30 CAWSEGAGVYEQYF
TRBJ2-2 TRBV6-5 CASSYSRGAGTGELFF
TRBJ2-3 TRBV20-1 CSASSAPGRGGLDTQYF
TRBJ2-3 TRBV6-5 CASSYWPSTADTQYF
TRBJ1-1 TRBV5-1 CASSLRTGRTNTEAFF
TRBJ2-3 TRBV7-9 CASSPPRGTRTDTQYF
TRBJ2-1 TRBV7-2 CASSLRSDRAHNEQFF
TRBJ2-3 TRBV7-6 CASSLDLTGGGTDTQYF
TRBJ2-5 TRBV25-1 CASSERGGQETQYF
TRBJ1-5 TRBV12-3/TRBV12-4 CASSLGPESNQPQHF
TRBJ2-2 TRBV20-1 CSATPENTGELFF
TRBJ2-4 TRBV4-1 CASSQGRLAGTNIQYF
TRBJ2-3 TRBV24-1 CATSDPGQGSTDTQYF
TRBJ2-4 TRBV6-5 CASSYSWGGDIQYF